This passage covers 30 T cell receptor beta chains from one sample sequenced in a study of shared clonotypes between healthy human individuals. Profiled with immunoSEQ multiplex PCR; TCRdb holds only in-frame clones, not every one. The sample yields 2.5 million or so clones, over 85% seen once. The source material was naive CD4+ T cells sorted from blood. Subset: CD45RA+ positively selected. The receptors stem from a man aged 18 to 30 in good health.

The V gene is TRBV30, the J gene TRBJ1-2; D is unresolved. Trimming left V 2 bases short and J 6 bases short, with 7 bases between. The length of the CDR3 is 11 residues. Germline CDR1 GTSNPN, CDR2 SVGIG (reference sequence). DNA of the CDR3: TGTGCCTGGAGTCGGACTGATGGCTACACCTTC. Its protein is CAWSRTDGYTF.

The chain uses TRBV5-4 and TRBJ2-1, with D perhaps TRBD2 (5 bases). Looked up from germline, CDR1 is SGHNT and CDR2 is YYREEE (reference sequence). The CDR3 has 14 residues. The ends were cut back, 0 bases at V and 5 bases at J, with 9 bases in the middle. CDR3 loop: CASSLDRRDNEQFF. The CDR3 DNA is TGTGCCAGCAGCTTGGATAGGCGGGACAATGAGCAGTTCTTC.

The CDR3 DNA reads as TGTGCCAGCTCACCAGGGGAAGTCCCGGCTGGCTACACCTTC. Translating gives CASSPGEVPAGYTF. V is TRBV18 and J is TRBJ1-2, with D hard to call. Trimming stripped 2 bases from V and 7 bases from J, with 14 bases between. The CDR3 covers 14 residues. Germline CDR1 and CDR2: KGHSH and LQKENI.

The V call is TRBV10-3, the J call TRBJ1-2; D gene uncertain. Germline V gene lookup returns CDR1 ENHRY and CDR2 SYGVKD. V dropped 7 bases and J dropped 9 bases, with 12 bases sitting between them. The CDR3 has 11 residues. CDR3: CAITAGNRYTF. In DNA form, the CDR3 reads TGTGCCATCACCGCGGGGAACCGCTACACCTTC.

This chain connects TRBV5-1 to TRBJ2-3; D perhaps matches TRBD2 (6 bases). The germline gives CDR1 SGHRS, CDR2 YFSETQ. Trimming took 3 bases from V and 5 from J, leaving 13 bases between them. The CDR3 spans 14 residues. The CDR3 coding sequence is TGCGCCAGCAGCTCGGGGGAGTATGAAGATACGCAGTATTTT. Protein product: CASSSGEYEDTQYF.

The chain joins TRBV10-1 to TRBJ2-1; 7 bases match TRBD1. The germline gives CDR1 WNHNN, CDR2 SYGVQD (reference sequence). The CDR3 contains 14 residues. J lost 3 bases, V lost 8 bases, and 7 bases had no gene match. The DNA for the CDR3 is TGCGCCAGCTCTAAAGGGACAGACTACAATGAGCAGTTCTTC. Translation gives CASSKGTDYNEQFF.

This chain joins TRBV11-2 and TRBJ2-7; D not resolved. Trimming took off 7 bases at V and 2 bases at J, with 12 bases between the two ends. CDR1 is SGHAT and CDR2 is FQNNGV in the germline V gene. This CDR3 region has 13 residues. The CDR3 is CASTVDGPYEQYF. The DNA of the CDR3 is TGTGCCAGCACCGTTGACGGACCCTACGAGCAGTACTTC.

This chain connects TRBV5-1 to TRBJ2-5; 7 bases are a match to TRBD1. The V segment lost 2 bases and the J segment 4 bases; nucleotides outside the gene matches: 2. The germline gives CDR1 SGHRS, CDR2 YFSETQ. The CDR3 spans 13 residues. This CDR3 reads CASSFGQVETQYF. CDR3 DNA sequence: TGCGCCAGCAGCTTTGGACAGGTAGAGACCCAGTACTTC.

The CDR3 DNA reads as TGTGCCACCTTACGGACACTGTCTACAGATACGCAGTATTTT. Translation: CATLRTLSTDTQYF. The chain has TRBV6-1 and TRBJ2-3; D is perhaps TRBD1 (5 bases). This CDR3 has 14 residues. V was clipped by 10 bases and J by 3 bases, with 17 bases between them. CDR1 MNHNS and CDR2 SASEGT come from the germline V gene.

CDR3 loop: CASSKDINYGYTF. The CDR3 DNA is TGTGCCAGTAGTAAAGACATTAACTATGGCTACACCTTC. V and J are TRBV19 and TRBJ1-2; D call uncertain. V lost 4 bases to trimming and J lost 1 base, with 7 bases between them. This CDR3 comprises 13 residues. Germline assignment: CDR1 LNHDA and CDR2 SQIVND (reference sequence).

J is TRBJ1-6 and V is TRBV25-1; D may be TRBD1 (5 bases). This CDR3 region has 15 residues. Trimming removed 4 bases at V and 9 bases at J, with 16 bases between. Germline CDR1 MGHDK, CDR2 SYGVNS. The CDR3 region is CASSVTGGIASPLHF. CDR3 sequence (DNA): TGTGCCAGCAGTGTAACAGGCGGGATAGCTTCACCCCTCCACTTT.

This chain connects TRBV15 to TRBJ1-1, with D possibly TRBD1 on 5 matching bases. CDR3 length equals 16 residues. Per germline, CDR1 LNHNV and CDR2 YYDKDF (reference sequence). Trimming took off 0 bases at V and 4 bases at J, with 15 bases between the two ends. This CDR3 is CATSRDIGTRSTEAFF. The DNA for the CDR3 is TGTGCCACCAGCAGAGACATCGGGACGCGGAGCACTGAAGCTTTCTTT. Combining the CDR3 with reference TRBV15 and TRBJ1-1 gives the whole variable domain DAMVIQNPRYQVTQFGKPVTLSCSQTLNHNVMYWYQQKSSQAPKLLFHYYDKDFNNEADTPDNFQSRRPNTSFCFLDIRSPGLGDTAMYLCATSRDIGTRSTEAFFGQGTRLTVV.

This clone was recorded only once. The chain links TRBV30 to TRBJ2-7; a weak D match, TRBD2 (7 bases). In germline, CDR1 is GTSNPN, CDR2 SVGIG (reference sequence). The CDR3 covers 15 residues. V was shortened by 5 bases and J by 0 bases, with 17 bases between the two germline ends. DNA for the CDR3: TGTGCCTGGTCTGGGGGGGGCCCTAGCTCCTACGAGCAGTACTTC. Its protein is CAWSGGGPSSYEQYF.

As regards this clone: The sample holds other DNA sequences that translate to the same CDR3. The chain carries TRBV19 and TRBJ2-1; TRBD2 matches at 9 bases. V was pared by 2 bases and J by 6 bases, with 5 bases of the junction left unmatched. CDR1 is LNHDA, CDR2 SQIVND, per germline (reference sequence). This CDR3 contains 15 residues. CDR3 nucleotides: TGTGCCAGTAGTATATTGGCGGGGGGGCCCAATGAGCAGTTCTTC. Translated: CASSILAGGPNEQFF.

The CDR3 DNA follows: TGTGCCATCAGTGGAGGGGCCGGTGAAGCTTTCTTT. Its protein is CAISGGAGEAFF. This chain links TRBV10-3 with TRBJ1-1; weak D call: TRBD1 (5 bases). The CDR3 contains 12 residues. Per the germline V gene, CDR1 is ENHRY and CDR2 is SYGVKD. Trimming shortened V by 4 bases and J by 7 bases, and 10 bases separated the two germline ends.

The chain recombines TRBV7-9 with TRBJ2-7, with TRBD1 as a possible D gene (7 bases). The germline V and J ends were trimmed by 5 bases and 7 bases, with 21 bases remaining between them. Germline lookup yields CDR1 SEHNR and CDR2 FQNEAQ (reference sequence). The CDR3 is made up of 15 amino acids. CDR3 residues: CASSRALTGAGEQYF. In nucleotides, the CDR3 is TGTGCCAGCAGCCGTGCATTAACAGGGGCGGGGGAGCAGTACTTC.

The CDR3 region has the DNA TGTGCCAGCAGCGTAGGGACTAGCGGGCCCTACGAGCAGTACTTC. Translated: CASSVGTSGPYEQYF. The rearrangement links TRBV9 to TRBJ2-7; TRBD2 matches 11 bases. The germline V gene has CDR1 SGDLS and CDR2 YYNGEE. The CDR3 sequence is 15 residues long. J gave up 2 bases and V 0 bases, and 1 base lay outside the gene matches.

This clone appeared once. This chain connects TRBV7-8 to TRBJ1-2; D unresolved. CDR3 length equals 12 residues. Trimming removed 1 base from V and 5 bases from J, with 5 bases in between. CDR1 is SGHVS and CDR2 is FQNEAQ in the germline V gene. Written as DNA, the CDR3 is TGTGCCAGCAGCTTAGAAGGGTATGGCTACACCTTC. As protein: CASSLEGYGYTF.

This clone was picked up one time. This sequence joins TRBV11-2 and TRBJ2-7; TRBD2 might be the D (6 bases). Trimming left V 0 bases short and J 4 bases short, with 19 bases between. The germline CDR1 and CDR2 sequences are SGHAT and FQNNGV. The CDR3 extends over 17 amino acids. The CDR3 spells CASSLDQRASELYEQYF. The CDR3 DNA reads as TGTGCCAGCAGCTTAGACCAGAGGGCTAGCGAGCTTTACGAGCAGTACTTC.

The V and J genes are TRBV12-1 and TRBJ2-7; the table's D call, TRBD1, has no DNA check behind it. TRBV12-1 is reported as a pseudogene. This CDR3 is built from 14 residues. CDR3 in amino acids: CASSHGDSSYEQYF. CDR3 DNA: TGTGCCAGCAGCCACGGGGACAGCAGCTACGAGCAGTACTTC.

CDR3 loop: CASSLGLAGAVGDTQYF. As DNA, the CDR3 is TGTGCCAGCAGCCTTGGACTAGCGGGAGCAGTCGGAGATACGCAGTATTTT. This chain joins TRBV11-3 and TRBJ2-3; 13 bases align to TRBD2. Germline values: CDR1 SGHNT, CDR2 YENEEA. This CDR3 is built from 17 residues. V gave up 5 bases and J gave up 5 bases; unmatched junction bases: 10.

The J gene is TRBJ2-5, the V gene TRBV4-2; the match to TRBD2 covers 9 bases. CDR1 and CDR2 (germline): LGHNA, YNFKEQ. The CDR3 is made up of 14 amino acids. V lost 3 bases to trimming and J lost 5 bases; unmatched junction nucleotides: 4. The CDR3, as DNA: TGTGCCAGCAGCCAGGGGGCGGGGGGGGAGACCCAGTACTTC. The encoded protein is CASSQGAGGETQYF.

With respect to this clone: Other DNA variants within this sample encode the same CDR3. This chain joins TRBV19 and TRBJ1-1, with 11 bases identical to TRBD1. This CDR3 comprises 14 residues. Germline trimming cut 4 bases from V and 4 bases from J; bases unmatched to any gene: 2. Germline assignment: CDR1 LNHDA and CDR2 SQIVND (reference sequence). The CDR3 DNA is TGTGCCAGTAGTACGGGACAGGGGGGCACTGAAGCTTTCTTT. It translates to CASSTGQGGTEAFF.

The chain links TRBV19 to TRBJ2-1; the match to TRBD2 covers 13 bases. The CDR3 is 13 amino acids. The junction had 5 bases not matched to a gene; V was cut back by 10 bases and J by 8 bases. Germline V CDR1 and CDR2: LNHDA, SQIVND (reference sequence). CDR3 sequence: CATRTSGSYEQFF. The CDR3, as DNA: TGTGCCACTAGGACTAGCGGGAGCTATGAGCAGTTCTTC.

The CDR3, as DNA: TGTGCCAGCAGCTTAGCAAAATGGGACAGCTTCTCTGGAAACACCATATATTTT. Its protein is CASSLAKWDSFSGNTIYF. This rearrangement joins TRBV7-2 to TRBJ1-3; 7 bases map to TRBD1. The ends lost 0 bases at V and 0 bases at J; junction bases unmatched: 8. Germline V lookup: CDR1 SGHTA, CDR2 FQGNSA. The CDR3 runs to 18 residues.

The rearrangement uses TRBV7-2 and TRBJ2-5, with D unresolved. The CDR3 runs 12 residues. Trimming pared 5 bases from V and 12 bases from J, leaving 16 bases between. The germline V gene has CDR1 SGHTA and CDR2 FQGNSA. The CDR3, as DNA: TGTGCCAGCAGCCTAGAAGGGCGGCCCGAGTACTTC. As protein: CASSLEGRPEYF.

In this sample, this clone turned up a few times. CDR3 nucleotides: TGTGCCAGCAGTTTTCCAAGCCGGGCCCAGCATTTT. This translates into CASSFPSRAQHF. The J gene is TRBJ1-5, the V gene TRBV28, with D uncertain. V lost 3 bases to trimming and J lost 11 bases, with 11 bases between them. Germline V gives CDR1 MDHEN, CDR2 SYDVKM. The CDR3 has 12 amino acids.

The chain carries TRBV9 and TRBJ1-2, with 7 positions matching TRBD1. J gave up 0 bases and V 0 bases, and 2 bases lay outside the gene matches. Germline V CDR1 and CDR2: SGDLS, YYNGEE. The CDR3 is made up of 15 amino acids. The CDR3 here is CASSVAGQANYGYTF. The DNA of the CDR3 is TGTGCCAGCAGCGTAGCCGGACAGGCTAACTATGGCTACACCTTC.

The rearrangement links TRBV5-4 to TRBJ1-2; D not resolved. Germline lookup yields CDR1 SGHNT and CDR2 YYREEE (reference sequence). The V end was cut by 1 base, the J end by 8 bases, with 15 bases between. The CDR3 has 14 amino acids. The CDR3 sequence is CASSLSGVQGGYTF. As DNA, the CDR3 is TGTGCCAGCAGCTTGTCCGGGGTCCAAGGAGGCTACACCTTC.

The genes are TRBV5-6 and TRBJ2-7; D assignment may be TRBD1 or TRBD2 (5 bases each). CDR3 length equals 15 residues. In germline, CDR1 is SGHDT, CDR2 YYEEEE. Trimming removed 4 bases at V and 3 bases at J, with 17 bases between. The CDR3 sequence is CASSDGGTLNYEQYF. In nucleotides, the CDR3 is TGTGCCAGCAGCGATGGTGGGACCCTGAACTACGAGCAGTACTTC.